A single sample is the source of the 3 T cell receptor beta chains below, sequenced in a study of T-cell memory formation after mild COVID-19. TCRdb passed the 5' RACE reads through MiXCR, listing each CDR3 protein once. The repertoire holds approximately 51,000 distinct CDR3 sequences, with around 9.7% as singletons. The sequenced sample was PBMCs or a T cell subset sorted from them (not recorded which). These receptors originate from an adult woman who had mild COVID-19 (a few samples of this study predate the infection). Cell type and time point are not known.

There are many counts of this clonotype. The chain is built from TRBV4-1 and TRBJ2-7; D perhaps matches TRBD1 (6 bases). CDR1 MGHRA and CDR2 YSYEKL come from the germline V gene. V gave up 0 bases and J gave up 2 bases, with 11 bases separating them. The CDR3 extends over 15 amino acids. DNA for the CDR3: TGCGCCAGCAGCCAAGAAGGGGGTTTACCCTACGAGCAGTACTTC. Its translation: CASSQEGGLPYEQYF.

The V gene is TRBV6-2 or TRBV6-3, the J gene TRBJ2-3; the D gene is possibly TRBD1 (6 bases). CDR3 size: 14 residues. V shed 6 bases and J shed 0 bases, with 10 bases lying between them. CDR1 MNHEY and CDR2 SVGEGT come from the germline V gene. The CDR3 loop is CASRRGYSTDTQYF. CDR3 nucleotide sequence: TGTGCCAGCAGAAGGGGGTACAGCACAGATACGCAGTATTTT.

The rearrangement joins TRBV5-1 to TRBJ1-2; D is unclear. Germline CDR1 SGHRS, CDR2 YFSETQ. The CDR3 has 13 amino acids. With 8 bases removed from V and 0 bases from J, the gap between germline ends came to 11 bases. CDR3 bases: TGCGCCAGTGGTGAGGGAGCTAACTATGGCTACACCTTC. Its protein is CASGEGANYGYTF.